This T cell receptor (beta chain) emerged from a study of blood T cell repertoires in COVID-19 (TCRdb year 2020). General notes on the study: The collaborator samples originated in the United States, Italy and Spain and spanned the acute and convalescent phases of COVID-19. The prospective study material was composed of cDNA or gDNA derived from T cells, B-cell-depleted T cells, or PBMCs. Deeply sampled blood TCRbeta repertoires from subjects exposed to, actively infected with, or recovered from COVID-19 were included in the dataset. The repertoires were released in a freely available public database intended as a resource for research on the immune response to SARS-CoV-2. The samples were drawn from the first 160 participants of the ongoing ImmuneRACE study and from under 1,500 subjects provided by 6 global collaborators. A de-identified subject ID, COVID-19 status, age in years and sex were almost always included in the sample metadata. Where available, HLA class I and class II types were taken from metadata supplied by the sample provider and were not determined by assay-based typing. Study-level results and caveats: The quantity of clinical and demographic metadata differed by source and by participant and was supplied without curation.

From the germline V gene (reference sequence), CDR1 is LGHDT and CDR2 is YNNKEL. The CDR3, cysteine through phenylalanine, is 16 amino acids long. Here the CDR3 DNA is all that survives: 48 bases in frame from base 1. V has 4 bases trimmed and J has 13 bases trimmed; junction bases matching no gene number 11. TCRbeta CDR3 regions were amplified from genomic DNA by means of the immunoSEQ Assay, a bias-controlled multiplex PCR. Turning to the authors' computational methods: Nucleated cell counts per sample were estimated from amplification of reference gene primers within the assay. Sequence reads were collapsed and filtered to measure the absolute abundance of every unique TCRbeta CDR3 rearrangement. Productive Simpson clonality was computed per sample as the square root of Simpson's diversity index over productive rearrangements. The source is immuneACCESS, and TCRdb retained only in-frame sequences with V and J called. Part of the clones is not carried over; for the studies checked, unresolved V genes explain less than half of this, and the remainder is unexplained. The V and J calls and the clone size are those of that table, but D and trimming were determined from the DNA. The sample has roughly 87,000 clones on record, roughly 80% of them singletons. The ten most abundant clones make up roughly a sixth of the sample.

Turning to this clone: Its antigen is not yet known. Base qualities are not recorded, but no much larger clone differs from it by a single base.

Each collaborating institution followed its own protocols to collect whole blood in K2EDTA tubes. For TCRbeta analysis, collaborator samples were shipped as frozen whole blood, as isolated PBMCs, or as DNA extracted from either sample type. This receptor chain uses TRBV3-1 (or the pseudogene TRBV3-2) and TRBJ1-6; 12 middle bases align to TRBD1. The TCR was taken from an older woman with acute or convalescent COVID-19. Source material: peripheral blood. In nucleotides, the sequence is TGTGCCAGCAGCCCGGACTCCGGGACAGGGGGCTCGCCCCTCCACTTT. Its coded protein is CASSPDSGTGGSPLHF.